The clone carrying this T cell receptor (beta chain) was recorded many times. TCRdb re-analysed the RT-PCR reads in MiXCR, keeping a single row per CDR3 protein. The profile shows about 410,000 distinct CDR3 sequences, about a sixth of them singletons. This sample is part of a study of patients and donors after allogeneic stem cell transplantation. The CDR3 is 15 residues long. CDR1 MNHNS and CDR2 SASEGT come from the germline V gene. Trimming cost V 5 bases and J 2 bases, with 13 bases left between them. The sequencing sample was made of blood, either unsorted or a sorted T cell fraction (not recorded which). The chain has TRBV6-1 and TRBJ2-1; D remains unclear. The sequence derives from a human donor who was either an allogeneic HSCT recipient or a stem cell or donor lymphocyte infusion donor (not recorded which). It is not recorded whose cells these are; they may come from a transplant donor. CDR3 nucleotides: TGTGCCAGCAGTATTTACCTCGCTCCCTACAATGAGCAGTTCTTC. Protein product: CASSIYLAPYNEQFF.